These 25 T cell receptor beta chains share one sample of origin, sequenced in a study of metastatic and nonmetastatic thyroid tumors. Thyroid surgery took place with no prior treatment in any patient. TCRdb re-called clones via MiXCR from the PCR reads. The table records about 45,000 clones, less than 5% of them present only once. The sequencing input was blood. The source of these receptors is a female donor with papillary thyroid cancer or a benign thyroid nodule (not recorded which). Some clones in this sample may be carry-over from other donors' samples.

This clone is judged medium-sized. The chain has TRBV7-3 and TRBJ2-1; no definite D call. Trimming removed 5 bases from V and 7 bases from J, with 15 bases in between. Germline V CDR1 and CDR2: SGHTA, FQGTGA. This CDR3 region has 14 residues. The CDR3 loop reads CASSTDLGENEQFF. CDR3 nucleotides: TGTGCCAGCAGCACAGACCTCGGTGAGAATGAGCAGTTCTTC. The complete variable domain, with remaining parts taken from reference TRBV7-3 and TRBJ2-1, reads GAGVSQTPSNKVTEKGKYVELRCDPISGHTALYWYRQSLGQGPEFLIYFQGTGAADDSGLPNDRFFAVRPEGSVSTLKIQRTERGDSAVYLCASSTDLGENEQFFGPGTRLTVL.

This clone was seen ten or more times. The CDR3 spells CASSFSEGAYNEQFF. The CDR3 DNA reads as TGTGCCAGCAGTTTCTCCGAAGGGGCCTACAATGAGCAGTTCTTC. The chain recombines TRBV27 with TRBJ2-1, with a weak D call TRBD1 (5 bases). The germline gives CDR1 MNHEY, CDR2 SMNVEV (reference sequence). Deletions cut 3 bases from V and 2 bases from J, with 11 bases between. This CDR3 has 15 residues.

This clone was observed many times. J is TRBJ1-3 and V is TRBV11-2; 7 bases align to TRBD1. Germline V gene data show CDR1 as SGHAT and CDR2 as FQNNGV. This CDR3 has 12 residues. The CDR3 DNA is TGTGCAGAAGGGGGCTTAAGGAACACCATATATTTT. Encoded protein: CAEGGLRNTIYF.

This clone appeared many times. CDR3 sequence (DNA): TGTGCCAGCAGTGCCTGGGGGCAGGGGGCGACAGATACGCAGTATTTT. Its translation is CASSAWGQGATDTQYF. This sequence joins TRBV6-1 and TRBJ2-3, with 8 bases lining up with TRBD1. J gave up 3 bases and V 4 bases, and 9 bases lay outside the gene matches. Germline V gene sequence: CDR1 MNHNS, CDR2 SASEGT. This CDR3 is built from 16 residues.

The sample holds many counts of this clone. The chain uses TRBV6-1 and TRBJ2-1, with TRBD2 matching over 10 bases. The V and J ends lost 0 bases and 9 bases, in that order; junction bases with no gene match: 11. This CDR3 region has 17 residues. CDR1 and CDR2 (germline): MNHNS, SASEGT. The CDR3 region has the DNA TGTGCCAGCAGTGAAGCGCTTCAAGCGGGAGGGAAGGGTGAGCAGTTCTTC. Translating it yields CASSEALQAGGKGEQFF.

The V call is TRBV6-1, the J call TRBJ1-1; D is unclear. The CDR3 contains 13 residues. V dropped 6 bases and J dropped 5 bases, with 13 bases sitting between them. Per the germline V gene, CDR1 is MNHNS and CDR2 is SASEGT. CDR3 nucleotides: TGTGCCAGCAGGCCGTCCGTTTGGACTGAAGCTTTCTTT. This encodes CASRPSVWTEAFF.

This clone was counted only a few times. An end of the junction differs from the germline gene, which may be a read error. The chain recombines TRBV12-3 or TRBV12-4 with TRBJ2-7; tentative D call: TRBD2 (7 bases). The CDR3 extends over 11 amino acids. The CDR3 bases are TGTCCCAGCAATTTGGGGGGGGCCCAGTACTTC. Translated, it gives CPSNLGGAQYF.

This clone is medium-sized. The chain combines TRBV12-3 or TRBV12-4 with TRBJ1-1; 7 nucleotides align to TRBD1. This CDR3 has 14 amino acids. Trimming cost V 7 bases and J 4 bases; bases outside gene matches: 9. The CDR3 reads CASTGDSWGTEAFF. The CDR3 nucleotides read TGTGCCAGCACCGGGGACAGTTGGGGCACTGAAGCTTTCTTT.

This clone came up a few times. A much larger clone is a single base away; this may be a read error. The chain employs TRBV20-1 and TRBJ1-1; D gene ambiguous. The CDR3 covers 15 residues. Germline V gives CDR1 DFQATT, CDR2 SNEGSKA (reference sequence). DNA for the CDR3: TGCAGTGCCCCCCCCCGTGTTTACATGAACAATGAAGCTTTCTTT. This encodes CSAPPRVYMNNEAFF.

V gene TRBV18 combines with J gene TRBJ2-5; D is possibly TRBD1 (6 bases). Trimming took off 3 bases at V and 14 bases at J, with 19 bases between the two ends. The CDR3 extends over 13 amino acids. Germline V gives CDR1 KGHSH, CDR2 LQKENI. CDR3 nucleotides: TGTGCCAGCTCACCGGACAACAGGGTAGGAGGATACTTC. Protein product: CASSPDNRVGGYF.

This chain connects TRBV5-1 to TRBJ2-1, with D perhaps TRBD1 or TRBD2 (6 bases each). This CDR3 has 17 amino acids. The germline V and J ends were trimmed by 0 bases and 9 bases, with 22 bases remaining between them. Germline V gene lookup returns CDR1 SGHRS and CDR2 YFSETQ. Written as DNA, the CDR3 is TGCGCCAGCAGCTTGGTACCCGGGACATGGGACTCAACTGAGCAGTTCTTC. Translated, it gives CASSLVPGTWDSTEQFF.

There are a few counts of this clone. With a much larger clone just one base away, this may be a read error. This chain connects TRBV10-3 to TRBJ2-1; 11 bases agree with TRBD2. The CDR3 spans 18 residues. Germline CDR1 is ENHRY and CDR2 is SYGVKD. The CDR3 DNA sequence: TGTGCCATCAGGGGAGCGGGGACTAGCGGTTTAACGTGGAATGGGCAGTTCTTC. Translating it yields CAIRGAGTSGLTWNGQFF.

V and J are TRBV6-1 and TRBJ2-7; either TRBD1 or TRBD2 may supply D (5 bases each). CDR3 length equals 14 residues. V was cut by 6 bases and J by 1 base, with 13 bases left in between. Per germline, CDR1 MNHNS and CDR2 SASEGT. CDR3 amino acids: CASRIRDPSYEQYF. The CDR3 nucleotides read TGTGCCAGCAGAATCCGGGACCCTTCCTACGAGCAGTACTTC.

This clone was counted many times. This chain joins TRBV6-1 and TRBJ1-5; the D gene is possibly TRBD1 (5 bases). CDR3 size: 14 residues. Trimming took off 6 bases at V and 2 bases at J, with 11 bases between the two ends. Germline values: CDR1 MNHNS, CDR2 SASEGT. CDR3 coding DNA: TGTGCCAGCAGCCGACGAGGGGGCAATCAGCCCCAGCATTTT. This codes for CASSRRGGNQPQHF.

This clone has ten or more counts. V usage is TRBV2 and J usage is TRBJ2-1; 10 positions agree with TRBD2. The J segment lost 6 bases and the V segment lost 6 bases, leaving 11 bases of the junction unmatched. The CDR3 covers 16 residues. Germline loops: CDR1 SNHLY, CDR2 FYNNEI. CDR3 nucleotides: TGTGCCAGCAGGGGGTGGGGTAGCGGGAGGATCAATGAGCAGTTCTTC. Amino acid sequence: CASRGWGSGRINEQFF.

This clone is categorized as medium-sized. In DNA, the CDR3 is TGTGCCAGCAGTGAATCGATCCGTACGCAGTATTTT. Protein: CASSESIRTQYF. The genes are TRBV6-1 and TRBJ2-3; D uncertain. The CDR3 has 12 amino acids. Germline CDR1 reads MNHNS; CDR2 reads SASEGT. Trimming removed 2 bases from V and 8 bases from J, with 8 bases in between.

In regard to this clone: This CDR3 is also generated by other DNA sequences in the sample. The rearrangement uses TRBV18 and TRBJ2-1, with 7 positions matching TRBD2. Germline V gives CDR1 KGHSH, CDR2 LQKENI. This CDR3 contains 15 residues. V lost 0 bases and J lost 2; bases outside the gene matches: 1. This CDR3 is CASSPPAGAYNEQFF. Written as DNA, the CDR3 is TGTGCCAGCTCACCACCGGCGGGGGCCTACAATGAGCAGTTCTTC.

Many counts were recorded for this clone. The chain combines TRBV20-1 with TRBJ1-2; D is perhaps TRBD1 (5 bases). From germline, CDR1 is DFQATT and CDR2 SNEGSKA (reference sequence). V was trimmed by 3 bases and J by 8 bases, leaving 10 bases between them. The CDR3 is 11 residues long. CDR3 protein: CSASGTHGYTF. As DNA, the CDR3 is TGCAGTGCTAGCGGGACTCACGGCTACACCTTC.

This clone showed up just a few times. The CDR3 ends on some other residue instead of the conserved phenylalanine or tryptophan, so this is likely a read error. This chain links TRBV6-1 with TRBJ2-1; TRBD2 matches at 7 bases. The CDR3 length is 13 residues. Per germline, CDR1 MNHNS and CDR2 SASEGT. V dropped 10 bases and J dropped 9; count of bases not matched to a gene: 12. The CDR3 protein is CANGLSGGREQFS. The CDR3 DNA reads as TGTGCCAATGGACTATCGGGAGGTCGTGAGCAGTTCTCC.

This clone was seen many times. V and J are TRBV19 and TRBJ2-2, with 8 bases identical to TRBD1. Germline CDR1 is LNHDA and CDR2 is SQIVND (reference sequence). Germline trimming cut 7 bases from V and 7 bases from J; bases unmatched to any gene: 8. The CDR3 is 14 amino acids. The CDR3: CASTRDRRLGELFF. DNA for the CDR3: TGTGCCAGTACCCGGGACAGGCGACTCGGGGAGCTGTTTTTT.

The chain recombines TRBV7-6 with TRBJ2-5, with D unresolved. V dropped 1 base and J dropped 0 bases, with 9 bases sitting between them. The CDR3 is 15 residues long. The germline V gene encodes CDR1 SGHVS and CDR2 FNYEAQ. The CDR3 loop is CASSLDAVYQETQYF. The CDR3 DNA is TGTGCCAGCAGCTTAGATGCGGTTTACCAAGAGACCCAGTACTTC.

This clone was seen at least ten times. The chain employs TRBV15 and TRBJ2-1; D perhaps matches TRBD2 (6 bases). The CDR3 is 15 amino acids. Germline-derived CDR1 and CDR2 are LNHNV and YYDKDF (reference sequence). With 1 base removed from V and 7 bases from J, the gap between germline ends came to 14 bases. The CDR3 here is CATSRVAGKWNEQFF. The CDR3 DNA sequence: TGTGCCACCAGCAGAGTTGCGGGGAAGTGGAATGAGCAGTTCTTC.

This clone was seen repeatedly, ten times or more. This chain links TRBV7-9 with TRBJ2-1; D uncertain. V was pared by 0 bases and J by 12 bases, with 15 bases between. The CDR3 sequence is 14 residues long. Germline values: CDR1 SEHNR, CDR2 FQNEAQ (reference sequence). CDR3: CASSLARLVDGQFF. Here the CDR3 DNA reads TGTGCCAGCAGCTTAGCCCGACTCGTGGACGGGCAGTTCTTC.

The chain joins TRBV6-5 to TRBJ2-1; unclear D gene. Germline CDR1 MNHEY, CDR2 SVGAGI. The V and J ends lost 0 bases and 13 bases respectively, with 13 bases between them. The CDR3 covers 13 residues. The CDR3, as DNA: TGTGCCAGCAGTTACTCGAAGGACCACCCTCAGTTCTTC. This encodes CASSYSKDHPQFF.

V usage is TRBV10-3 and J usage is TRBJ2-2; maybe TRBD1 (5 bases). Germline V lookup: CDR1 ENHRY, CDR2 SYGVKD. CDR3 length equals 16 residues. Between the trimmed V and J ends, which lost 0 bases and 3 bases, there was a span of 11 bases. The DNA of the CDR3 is TGTGCCATCAGTGAGTCCCAGGGATCGTACACCGGGGAGCTGTTTTTT. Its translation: CAISESQGSYTGELFF.